This TCR beta chain was documented in a study of cytomegalovirus exposure and HLA in healthy donors. Whole-study context: A subsequent analysis stated that the 120 or so validation repertoires were run on the same platform as the roughly 670 first-cohort repertoires. General study results and limits: The study put under 200 TCR beta chains on its list as cytomegalovirus-associated. According to a subsequent analysis, TCR clusters identified in the first cohort showed a tendency to co-occur across the approximately 120 validation repertoires.

This clone was seen once. Its target is unknown. This table comes from immunoSEQ multiplex PCR, and its TCRdb copy is limited to in-frame clones, with some not included. The data contain around 300,000 clones, 88% of them singletons. It was the roughly 130-subject validation cohort, separate from the approximately 680-subject first cohort, to which the donors belonged. CDR1 is SGHDN and CDR2 is FVKESK in the germline V gene. The V end was cut by 7 bases, the J end by 0 bases, with 10 bases between. CDR3 length equals 13 residues. The gene calls are TRBV14 and TRBJ2-7; TRBD1 might be the D (6 bases). This clonotype was sampled from a woman aged 18-30 years in good health and CMV-seronegative. Sequencing was done on a sample of PBMCs. The CDR3 nucleotides read TGTGCCAGCAACCCGGGACACTCCTACGAGCAGTACTTC. Protein product: CASNPGHSYEQYF.